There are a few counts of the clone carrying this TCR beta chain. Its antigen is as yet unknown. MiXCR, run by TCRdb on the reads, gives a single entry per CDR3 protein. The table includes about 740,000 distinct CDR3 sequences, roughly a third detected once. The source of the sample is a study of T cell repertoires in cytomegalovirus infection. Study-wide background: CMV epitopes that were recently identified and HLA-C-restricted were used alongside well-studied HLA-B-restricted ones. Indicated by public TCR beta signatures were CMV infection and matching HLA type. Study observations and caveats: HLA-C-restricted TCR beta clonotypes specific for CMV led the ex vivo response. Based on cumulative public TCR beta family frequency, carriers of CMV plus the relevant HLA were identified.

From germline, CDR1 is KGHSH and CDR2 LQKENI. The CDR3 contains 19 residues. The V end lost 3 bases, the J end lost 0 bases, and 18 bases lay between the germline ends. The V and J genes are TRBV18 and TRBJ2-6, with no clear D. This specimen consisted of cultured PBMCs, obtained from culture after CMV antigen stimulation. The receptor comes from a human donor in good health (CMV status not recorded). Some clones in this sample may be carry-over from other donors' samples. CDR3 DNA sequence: TGTGCCAGCTCACCGAAGGAATTAGGGCACCGCTCTGGGGCCAACGTCCTGACTTTC. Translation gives CASSPKELGHRSGANVLTF.